This T cell receptor beta chain appears in the sequencing data of a study of cytotoxic CD8 clonotypes in ibrutinib-treated CLL. This CDR3 has 16 residues. V lost 5 bases and J lost 2; bases outside the gene matches: 9. Germline V gene data show CDR1 as WSHSY and CDR2 as SAAADI. This clone was counted only a few times. The antigen is undetermined. Study-wide results and caveats: With treatment, public clonotypes, which were uncommon, either contracted or remained stable. Researchers report that baseline clonality outpaced age-matched healthy donors and tracked circulating CD8+ T-cell counts.

Sequenced by immunoSEQ multiplex PCR; TCRdb stores in-frame clones only, minus some. The profile shows 45,000 to 50,000 clones, 45% to 55% of them singletons. The sample in question was PBMCs, obtained after 12 months of ibrutinib treatment. The V gene is TRBV10-2, the J gene TRBJ2-3, with 8 bases aligning to TRBD2. This TCR came from a human donor with chronic lymphocytic leukemia. The DNA for the CDR3 is TGCGCCAGCAGTCCGGGACTAGGCTCTCACACAGATACGCAGTATTTT. This gives the protein CASSPGLGSHTDTQYF.